A selection of T cell receptor beta chains follows, all from one sample in a study of T cell responses to AZD1222 COVID-19 vaccine. Profiled with immunoSEQ multiplex PCR; TCRdb holds only in-frame clones, not every one. The sample has more than 110,000 clones; approximately 92% are singletons. Material: peripheral blood, obtained on day 0 of AZD1222 vaccination. The receptors originated from an adult in good health. The conserved cysteine and the conserved F or W are not part of the CDR3 here.

length,J,V,CDR3
13,TRBJ1-5,TRBV28,ASSPIVPRNQPQH
12,TRBJ1-3,TRBV6-5,ASSLQGAGNTIY
12,TRBJ1-1,TRBV6-5,ASSYQASPTEAF
14,TRBJ2-1,TRBV4-1,ASSSVAGGLVDEQF
10,TRBJ2-7,TRBV28,ASSLSPHEQY
15,TRBJ2-7,TRBV5-1,ASSLAWGRELSYEQY
13,TRBJ1-4,TRBV28,ASSIPGTGVEKLF
15,TRBJ2-7,TRBV5-1,ASSSGLAARQSHEQY
12,TRBJ1-4,TRBV5-6,ASSAVGNNEKLF
11,TRBJ2-7,TRBV13,ASSLAGSYEQY